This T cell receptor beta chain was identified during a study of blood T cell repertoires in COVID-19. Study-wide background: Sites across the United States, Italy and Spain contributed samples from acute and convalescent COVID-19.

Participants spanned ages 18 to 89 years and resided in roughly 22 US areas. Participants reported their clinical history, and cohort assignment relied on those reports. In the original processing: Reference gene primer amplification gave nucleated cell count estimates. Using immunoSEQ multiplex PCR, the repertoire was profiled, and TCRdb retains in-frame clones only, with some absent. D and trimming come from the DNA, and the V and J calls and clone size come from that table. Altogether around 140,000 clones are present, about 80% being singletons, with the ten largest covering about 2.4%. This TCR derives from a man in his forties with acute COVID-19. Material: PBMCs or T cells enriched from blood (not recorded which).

Written as DNA, the CDR3 is TGCAGCGTGGGGTCGGGGGGGGACACAGATACGCAGTATTTT. Its translation: CSVGSGGDTDTQYF. The chain combines TRBV29-1 with TRBJ2-3, with 8 nucleotides matching TRBD2. V dropped 6 bases and J dropped 2; count of bases not matched to a gene: 7. Germline CDR1 reads SQVTM; CDR2 reads ANQGSEA. The CDR3 runs 14 residues.